The rows below give T cell receptor beta chains drawn from one sample of a study of CD4+ T cells in melanoma. Data came from immunoSEQ multiplex PCR; TCRdb stores just in-frame clones and leaves some out. The sample records tens of thousands of clones, 60% to 80% being singletons. What was sequenced was tumor tissue. These receptors were taken from a human donor with melanoma. Each CDR3 is given with its conserved first and last residue. D genes are given only for firm matches.

CDR3 protein: CASSPLGVEHNEQFF
V gene: TRBV11-2
J gene: TRBJ2-1
D gene: .

CDR3 protein: CASSSWASVTEAFF
V gene: TRBV7-6
J gene: TRBJ1-1
D gene: .

CDR3 protein: CASALRGFEDTQYF
V gene: TRBV19
J gene: TRBJ2-3
D gene: .

CDR3 protein: CASSEGYTDTQYF
V gene: TRBV2
J gene: TRBJ2-3
D gene: .

CDR3 protein: CASSLFSGLGEGKLFF
V gene: TRBV7-6
J gene: TRBJ1-4
D gene: .

CDR3 protein: CASSLGYEQFF
V gene: TRBV27
J gene: TRBJ2-1
D gene: .

CDR3 protein: CASSTQGSNSPLHF
V gene: TRBV7-6
J gene: TRBJ1-6
D gene: .

CDR3 protein: CASSPRLAGGVYTQYF
V gene: TRBV7-9
J gene: TRBJ2-3
D gene: TRBD2

CDR3 protein: CASSLNDRPYGYTF
V gene: TRBV7-8
J gene: TRBJ1-2
D gene: .

CDR3 protein: CATSRGIGGTDTQYF
V gene: TRBV15
J gene: TRBJ2-3
D gene: .

CDR3 protein: CASSQGGGSGYTF
V gene: TRBV4-2
J gene: TRBJ1-2
D gene: .

CDR3 protein: CASSWGSSYEQYF
V gene: TRBV6-1
J gene: TRBJ2-7
D gene: .

CDR3 protein: CASSATGTGPTEAFF
V gene: TRBV28
J gene: TRBJ1-1
D gene: TRBD1

CDR3 protein: CASSLGPTNYGYTF
V gene: TRBV18
J gene: TRBJ1-2
D gene: .

CDR3 protein: CASSNHYRESDGELFF
V gene: TRBV5-6
J gene: TRBJ2-2
D gene: .

CDR3 protein: CASSSWGVPNYGYTF
V gene: TRBV6-6
J gene: TRBJ1-2
D gene: .

CDR3 protein: CASRQGGAFF
V gene: TRBV2
J gene: TRBJ1-1
D gene: TRBD1

CDR3 protein: CASSLVSNTEAFF
V gene: TRBV5-1
J gene: TRBJ1-1
D gene: .

CDR3 protein: CASSGYRGSEKLFF
V gene: TRBV5-4
J gene: TRBJ1-4
D gene: TRBD1

CDR3 protein: CSVEFGLENTEAFF
V gene: TRBV29-1
J gene: TRBJ1-1
D gene: .

CDR3 protein: CASSPRQGTYEQYF
V gene: TRBV18
J gene: TRBJ2-7
D gene: .

CDR3 protein: CTSSLRTGDSYEQYF
V gene: TRBV1
J gene: TRBJ2-7
D gene: .

CDR3 protein: CASSDSGSYNEQFF
V gene: TRBV6-4
J gene: TRBJ2-1
D gene: .

CDR3 protein: CASSPNRGGTEAFF
V gene: TRBV7-6
J gene: TRBJ1-1
D gene: .

CDR3 protein: CASGAGSSYNEQFF
V gene: TRBV9
J gene: TRBJ2-1
D gene: .

CDR3 protein: CASSVGGTGPYEQYF
V gene: TRBV9
J gene: TRBJ2-7
D gene: TRBD1

CDR3 protein: CASSRGARGLTDTQYF
V gene: TRBV7-9
J gene: TRBJ2-3
D gene: .

CDR3 protein: CASSPGTEETDTQYF
V gene: TRBV4-1
J gene: TRBJ2-3
D gene: .

CDR3 protein: CASSLGSRTSGGGTQYF
V gene: TRBV28
J gene: TRBJ2-3
D gene: TRBD2

CDR3 protein: CASSTPRLGADTQYF
V gene: TRBV19
J gene: TRBJ2-3
D gene: .

CDR3 protein: CASSLAGQVHSPLHF
V gene: TRBV7-2
J gene: TRBJ1-6
D gene: TRBD1

CDR3 protein: CASSYRDPTTEAFF
V gene: TRBV27
J gene: TRBJ1-1
D gene: .

CDR3 protein: CASSLGTAGNTIYF
V gene: TRBV7-9
J gene: TRBJ1-3
D gene: .

CDR3 protein: CASSETGTGSNSPLHF
V gene: TRBV25-1
J gene: TRBJ1-6
D gene: TRBD1

CDR3 protein: CASSQLGGSDTQYF
V gene: TRBV7-3
J gene: TRBJ2-3
D gene: .

CDR3 protein: CASSNGTSYGYTF
V gene: TRBV21-1
J gene: TRBJ1-2
D gene: .

CDR3 protein: CASSLALGQGNTDTQYF
V gene: TRBV5-1
J gene: TRBJ2-3
D gene: TRBD1

CDR3 protein: CASRGQGGHTDTQYF
V gene: TRBV7-9
J gene: TRBJ2-3
D gene: TRBD1

CDR3 protein: CASSSRWPGSHSTDTQYF
V gene: TRBV11-1
J gene: TRBJ2-3
D gene: .

CDR3 protein: CSAIRGTEAFF
V gene: TRBV20-1
J gene: TRBJ1-1
D gene: .

CDR3 protein: CAWTGLTGEGVTGELFF
V gene: TRBV30
J gene: TRBJ2-2
D gene: TRBD1

CDR3 protein: CASSSLTDVLGNIQYF
V gene: TRBV7-9
J gene: TRBJ2-4
D gene: .

CDR3 protein: CASSPRGHLNYGYTF
V gene: TRBV18
J gene: TRBJ1-2
D gene: .

CDR3 protein: CASSLEQDNEKLFF
V gene: TRBV5-5
J gene: TRBJ1-4
D gene: .

CDR3 protein: CASSPGENGYTF
V gene: TRBV4-1
J gene: TRBJ1-2
D gene: .

CDR3 protein: CASLRGSGYTF
V gene: TRBV7-9
J gene: TRBJ1-2
D gene: .